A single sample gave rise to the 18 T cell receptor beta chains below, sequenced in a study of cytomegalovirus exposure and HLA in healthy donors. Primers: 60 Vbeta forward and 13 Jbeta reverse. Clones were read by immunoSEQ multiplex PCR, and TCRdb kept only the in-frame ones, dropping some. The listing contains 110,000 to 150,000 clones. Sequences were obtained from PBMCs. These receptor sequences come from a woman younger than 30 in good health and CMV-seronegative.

DNA for the CDR3: TGCGCCAGCAGCCAAGATCAAGTGACTAGCGGGAGGGCCTGGGCAGATACGCAGTATTTT. Amino acids: CASSQDQVTSGRAWADTQYF. The chain has TRBV4-3 and TRBJ2-3; 14 bases are a match to TRBD2. V shed 0 bases, J shed 4 bases, and the junction held 12 bases outside the gene matches. The CDR3 sequence is 20 residues long. From germline, CDR1 is LGHNA and CDR2 YSLEER.

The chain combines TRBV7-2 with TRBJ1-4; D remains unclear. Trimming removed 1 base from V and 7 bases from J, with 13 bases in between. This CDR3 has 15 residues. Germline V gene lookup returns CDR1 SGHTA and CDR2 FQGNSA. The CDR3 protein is CASSLDVAEAEKLFF. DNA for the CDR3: TGTGCCAGCAGCTTAGACGTCGCAGAGGCTGAAAAACTGTTTTTT.

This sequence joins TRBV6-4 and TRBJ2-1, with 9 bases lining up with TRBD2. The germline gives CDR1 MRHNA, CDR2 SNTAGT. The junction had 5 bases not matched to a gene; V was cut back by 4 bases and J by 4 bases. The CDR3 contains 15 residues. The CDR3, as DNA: TGTGCCAGCAGTGCTTCTAGCGGGACTTACAATGAGCAGTTCTTC. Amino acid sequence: CASSASSGTYNEQFF.

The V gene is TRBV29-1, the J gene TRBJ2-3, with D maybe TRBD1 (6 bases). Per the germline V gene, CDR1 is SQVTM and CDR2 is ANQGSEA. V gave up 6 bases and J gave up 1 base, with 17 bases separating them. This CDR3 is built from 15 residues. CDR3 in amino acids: CSVAWSGAGTDTQYF. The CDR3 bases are TGCAGCGTCGCCTGGTCAGGGGCGGGCACAGATACGCAGTATTTT.

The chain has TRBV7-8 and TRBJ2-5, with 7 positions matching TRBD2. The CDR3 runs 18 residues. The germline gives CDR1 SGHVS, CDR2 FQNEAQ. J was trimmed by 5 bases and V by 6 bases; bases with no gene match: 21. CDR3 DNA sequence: TGTGCCAGCAGTCGCACGCCGGGACTAATTAGGTTGCGGGAGACCCAGTACTTC. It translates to CASSRTPGLIRLRETQYF.

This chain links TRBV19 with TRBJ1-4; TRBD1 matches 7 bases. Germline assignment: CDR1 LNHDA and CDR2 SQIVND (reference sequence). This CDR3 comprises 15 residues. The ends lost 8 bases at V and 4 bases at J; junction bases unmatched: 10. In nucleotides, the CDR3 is TGTGCCAGTCAACCCGCGACAGGGCTTAATGAAAAACTGTTTTTT. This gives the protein CASQPATGLNEKLFF. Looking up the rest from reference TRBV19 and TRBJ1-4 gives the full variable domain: DGGITQSPKYLFRKEGQNVTLSCEQNLNHDAMYWYRQDPGQGLRLIYYSQIVNDFQKGDIAEGYSVSREKKESFPLTVTSAQKNPTAFYLCASQPATGLNEKLFFGSGTQLSVL.

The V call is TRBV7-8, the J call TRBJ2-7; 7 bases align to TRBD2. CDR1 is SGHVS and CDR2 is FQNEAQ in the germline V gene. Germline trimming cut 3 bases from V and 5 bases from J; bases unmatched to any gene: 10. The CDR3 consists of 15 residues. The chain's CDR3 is CASSFPTSITDEQYF. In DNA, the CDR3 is TGTGCCAGCAGCTTCCCGACTAGCATAACCGACGAGCAGTACTTC.

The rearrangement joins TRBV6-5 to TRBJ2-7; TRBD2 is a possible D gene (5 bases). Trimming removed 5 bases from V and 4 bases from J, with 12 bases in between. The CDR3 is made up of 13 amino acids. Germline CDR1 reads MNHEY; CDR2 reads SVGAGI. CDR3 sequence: CASSQRETYEQYF. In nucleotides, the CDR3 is TGTGCCAGCAGTCAGAGGGAGACGTACGAGCAGTACTTC.

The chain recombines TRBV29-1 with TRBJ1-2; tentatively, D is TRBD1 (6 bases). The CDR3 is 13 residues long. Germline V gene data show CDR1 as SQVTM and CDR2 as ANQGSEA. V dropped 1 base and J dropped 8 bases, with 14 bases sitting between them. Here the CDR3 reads CSVEVWGQGGYTF. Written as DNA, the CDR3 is TGCAGCGTTGAAGTTTGGGGGCAGGGAGGCTACACCTTC.

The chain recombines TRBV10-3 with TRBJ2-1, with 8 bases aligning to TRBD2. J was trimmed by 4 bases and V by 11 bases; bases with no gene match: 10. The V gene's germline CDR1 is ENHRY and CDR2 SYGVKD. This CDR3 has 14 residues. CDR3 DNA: TGTGCCGTCTCAAGCGGGAGAAGTTACAATGAGCAGTTCTTC. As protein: CAVSSGRSYNEQFF.

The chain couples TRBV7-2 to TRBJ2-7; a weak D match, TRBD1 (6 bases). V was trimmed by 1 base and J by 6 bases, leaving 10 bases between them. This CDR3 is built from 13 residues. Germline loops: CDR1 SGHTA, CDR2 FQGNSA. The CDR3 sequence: CASSLDSRGEQYV. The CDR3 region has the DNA TGTGCCAGCAGCTTAGACTCCAGGGGCGAGCAGTACGTC.

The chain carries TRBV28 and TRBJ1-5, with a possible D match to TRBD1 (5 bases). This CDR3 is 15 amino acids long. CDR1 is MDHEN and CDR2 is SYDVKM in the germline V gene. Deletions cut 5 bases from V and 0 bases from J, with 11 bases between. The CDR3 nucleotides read TGTGCCAGCAGTCGGACACTTATTAGCAATCAGCCCCAGCATTTT. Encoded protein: CASSRTLISNQPQHF.

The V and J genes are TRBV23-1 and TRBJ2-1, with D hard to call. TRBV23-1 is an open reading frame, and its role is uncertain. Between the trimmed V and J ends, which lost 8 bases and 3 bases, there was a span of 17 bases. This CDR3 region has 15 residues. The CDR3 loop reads CASPLSVPLYNEQFF. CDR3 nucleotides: TGCGCCAGCCCCCTTTCGGTTCCTCTCTACAATGAGCAGTTCTTC.

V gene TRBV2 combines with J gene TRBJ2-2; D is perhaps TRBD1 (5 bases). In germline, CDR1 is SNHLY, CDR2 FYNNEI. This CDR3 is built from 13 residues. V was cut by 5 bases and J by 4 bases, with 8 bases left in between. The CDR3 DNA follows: TGTGCCAGCAGTCTGGACACCACCGGGGAGCTGTTTTTT. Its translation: CASSLDTTGELFF.

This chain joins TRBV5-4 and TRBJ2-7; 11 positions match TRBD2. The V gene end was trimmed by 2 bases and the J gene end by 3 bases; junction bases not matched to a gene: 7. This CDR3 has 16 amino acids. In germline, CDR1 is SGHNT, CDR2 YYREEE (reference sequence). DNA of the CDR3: TGTGCCAGCAGCTTCGGGACTAGCGGAGTCCTCTACGAGCAGTACTTC. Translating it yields CASSFGTSGVLYEQYF.

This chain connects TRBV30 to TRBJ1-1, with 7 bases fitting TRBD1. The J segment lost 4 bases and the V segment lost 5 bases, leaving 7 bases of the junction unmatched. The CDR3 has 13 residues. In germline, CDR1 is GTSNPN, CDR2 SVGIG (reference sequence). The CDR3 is CAWGRNRGTEAFF. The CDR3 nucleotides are TGTGCCTGGGGGCGTAACAGGGGCACTGAAGCTTTCTTT.

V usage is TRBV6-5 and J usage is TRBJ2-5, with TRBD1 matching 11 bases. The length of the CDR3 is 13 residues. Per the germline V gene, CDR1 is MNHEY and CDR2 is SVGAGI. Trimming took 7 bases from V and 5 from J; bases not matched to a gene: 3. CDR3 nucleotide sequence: TGTGCCAGCACCGGGACAGGGGGGGAGACCCAGTACTTC. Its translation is CASTGTGGETQYF.

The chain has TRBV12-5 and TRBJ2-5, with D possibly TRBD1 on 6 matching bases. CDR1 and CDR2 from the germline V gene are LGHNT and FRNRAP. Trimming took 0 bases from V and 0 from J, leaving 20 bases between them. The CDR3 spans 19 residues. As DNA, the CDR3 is TGTGCTAGTGGTTTGGTACACAAGGACAGCCGCTTGTACCAAGAGACCCAGTACTTC. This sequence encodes CASGLVHKDSRLYQETQYF.